Below, 11 T cell receptor beta chains from the same sample are listed, as sequenced in a study of blood T cell repertoires in COVID-19. Measured with immunoSEQ multiplex PCR; TCRdb has only the in-frame clones, and not every one. The repertoire holds more than 120,000 clones, about 80% seen once, with roughly 4.3% in the top ten. The sequenced material came from PBMCs or T cells enriched from blood (not recorded which). The receptor set was obtained from a man aged 50 to 60 in a cohort exposed to, infected with or recovered from COVID-19 (not recorded which).

J is TRBJ2-5 and V is TRBV7-9; possible D gene TRBD1, 5 bases. The CDR3 is made up of 16 amino acids. Germline V gives CDR1 SEHNR, CDR2 FQNEAQ (reference sequence). Trimming removed 0 bases at V and 2 bases at J, with 13 bases between. The CDR3 DNA reads as TGTGCCAGCAGCTTAGCGACATGGGCAGGGCAAGAGACCCAGTACTTC. This gives the protein CASSLATWAGQETQYF.

This rearrangement joins TRBV7-2 to TRBJ1-2; D is ambiguous. Germline CDR1 and CDR2: SGHTA and FQGNSA. Between the trimmed V and J ends, which lost 3 bases and 7 bases, there was a span of 12 bases. The CDR3 is made up of 13 amino acids. CDR3 sequence reads: CASSFTAEGGYTF. The DNA for the CDR3 is TGTGCCAGCAGCTTCACGGCGGAGGGTGGCTACACCTTC.

The V gene is TRBV18, the J gene TRBJ2-1; 12 bases line up with TRBD2. Germline loops: CDR1 KGHSH, CDR2 LQKENI. The junction had 18 bases not matched to a gene; V was cut back by 2 bases and J by 7 bases. This CDR3 has 20 amino acids. The CDR3 region has the DNA TGTGCCAGCTCACCAAGACTCACCAACCCCGGGACTAGCGGGTCTAATGAGCAGTTCTTC. It translates to CASSPRLTNPGTSGSNEQFF.

The chain has TRBV10-2 and TRBJ2-5; the match to TRBD2 covers 8 bases. Germline CDR1 reads WSHSY; CDR2 reads SAAADI. This CDR3 is 15 amino acids long. The ends lost 4 bases at V and 2 bases at J; junction bases unmatched: 6. The CDR3 bases are TGCGCCAGCAGTGGCATAGCGGGGACTCAAGAGACCCAGTACTTC. Its translation: CASSGIAGTQETQYF.

The chain combines TRBV21-1 with TRBJ1-1. TRBV21-1 is marked as a pseudogene. The CDR3 runs to 13 residues. The CDR3 region is CASSKDKNTEAFF. CDR3 nucleotides: TGTGCCAGCAGCAAAGATAAGAACACTGAAGCTTTCTTT.

The V and J genes are TRBV19 and TRBJ2-7; 9 positions agree with TRBD2. The CDR3 has 14 residues. Germline V gene data show CDR1 as LNHDA and CDR2 as SQIVND (reference sequence). J lost 6 bases, V lost 6 bases, and 9 bases had no gene match. Written as DNA, the CDR3 is TGTGCCAGTAGCACCCCGGGACTAGCATCCGAGCAGTACTTC. Its translation: CASSTPGLASEQYF.

The chain employs TRBV19 and TRBJ2-2; D is unclear. The CDR3 totals 16 residues. V lost 3 bases, J lost 4 bases, and 15 bases lay in between. The germline V gene encodes CDR1 LNHDA and CDR2 SQIVND (reference sequence). CDR3 DNA sequence: TGTGCCAGTAGTATCTTGTCCCGGTCGGGCACCGGGGAGCTGTTTTTT. It yields the protein CASSILSRSGTGELFF.

The chain recombines TRBV27 with TRBJ1-1; possible D gene TRBD1, 5 bases. The CDR3 sequence is 15 residues long. Germline loops: CDR1 MNHEY, CDR2 SMNVEV (reference sequence). V shed 7 bases and J shed 6 bases, with 21 bases lying between them. This CDR3 reads CASTSSTDMRAEAFF. The CDR3 DNA reads as TGTGCCAGCACATCATCGACAGACATGAGAGCTGAAGCTTTCTTT.

In its sample, this clone was seen a few times. The chain carries TRBV30 and TRBJ2-1, with D perhaps matching TRBD2 (6 bases). Germline lookup yields CDR1 GTSNPN and CDR2 SVGIG (reference sequence). This CDR3 is 13 amino acids long. The V end was cut by 4 bases, the J end by 12 bases, with 19 bases between. The CDR3 DNA reads TGTGCCTGGACCAAAGCGGGCCCACTTGCGCAGTTCTTC. It codes for CAWTKAGPLAQFF.

The chain recombines TRBV18 with TRBJ2-7; 8 bases align to TRBD2. The V gene's germline CDR1 is KGHSH and CDR2 LQKENI. J was trimmed by 4 bases and V by 5 bases; bases with no gene match: 10. The CDR3 is made up of 15 amino acids. The CDR3 nucleotides are TGTGCCAGCTCAGAATCCGGGACTAGTTCATACGAGCAGTACTTC. Its protein product is CASSESGTSSYEQYF.

V usage is TRBV11-2 and J usage is TRBJ1-2; the D gene is possibly TRBD1 (5 bases). Germline-derived CDR1 and CDR2 are SGHAT and FQNNGV. The V and J ends lost 4 bases and 8 bases respectively, with 14 bases between them. This CDR3 contains 13 residues. CDR3 nucleotide sequence: TGTGCCAGCAGCTCGGACAAGGCATTGGGCTACACCTTC. It yields the protein CASSSDKALGYTF.